The clone carrying this TCR beta chain appeared a few times. These data are taken from a study of T-cell reconstitution after alpha-beta-depleted transplantation in children. As it was prepared, the TCRbeta library received unique molecular identifiers. TCRdb redid the calling of the PCR reads with MiXCR, one entry per CDR3 protein. The table records about 270,000 distinct CDR3 sequences, over 8% of them present only once. Looked up from germline, CDR1 is LNHDA and CDR2 is SQIVND (reference sequence). The CDR3 totals 16 residues. Trimming cost V 3 bases and J 0 bases; bases outside gene matches: 2. This clonotype was sampled from a human donor who donated a stem cell graft to a child with SCID. This material consisted of PBMCs from the stem cell graft donor, taken from the stem cell graft. The V gene is TRBV19, the J gene TRBJ2-6; 7 bases fit TRBD1. As DNA, the CDR3 is TGTGCCAGTAGTATCGGACAGGCCTCTGGGGCCAACGTCCTGACTTTC. Translated, it gives CASSIGQASGANVLTF.